The 8 T cell receptor beta chains listed next were all sequenced from one sample in a study of T-cell memory formation after mild COVID-19. TCRdb re-derived calls from the 5' RACE reads in MiXCR, one entry per CDR3 protein. The repertoire holds 280,000 or so distinct CDR3 sequences, with approximately 8% as singletons. Material for sequencing was PBMCs or a T cell subset sorted from them (not recorded which). All receptors come from a man aged 18-30 years who had mild COVID-19 (a few samples of this study predate the infection). Cell type and time point are not known.

This clonotype came up a few times. The gene calls are TRBV20-1 and TRBJ1-2, with D hard to call. Germline values: CDR1 DFQATT, CDR2 SNEGSKA (reference sequence). Trimming shortened V by 7 bases and J by 5 bases, and 11 bases separated the two germline ends. The CDR3 totals 11 residues. CDR3 protein: CSVPGRYGYTF. CDR3 DNA sequence: TGCAGTGTACCCGGGAGATATGGCTACACCTTC.

In this sample, this clonotype turned up a few times. This chain joins TRBV28 and TRBJ1-1; D gene unclear. The ends were cut back, 5 bases at V and 4 bases at J, with 11 bases in the middle. CDR1 is MDHEN and CDR2 is SYDVKM in the germline V gene. The CDR3 length is 13 residues. CDR3 sequence: CASSPAPLTEAFF. In DNA, the CDR3 is TGTGCCAGCAGTCCGGCCCCTCTCACTGAAGCTTTCTTT.

This clonotype showed up many times. This chain connects TRBV28 to TRBJ2-3, with D possibly matching TRBD2 (6 bases). The V gene lost 4 bases and the J gene lost 2 bases, with 13 bases spanning the gap. There are 15 residues in the CDR3. CDR1 MDHEN and CDR2 SYDVKM come from the germline V gene. CDR3 sequence: CASSWASEFTDTQYF. The CDR3 nucleotides are TGTGCCAGCAGTTGGGCTAGCGAGTTCACAGATACGCAGTATTTT.

This clonotype was picked up a small number of times. This chain joins TRBV28 and TRBJ2-7, with 8 nucleotides matching TRBD1. Losses at the gene ends were 4 bases for V and 3 bases for J; bases not matched to a gene: 5. The CDR3 totals 14 residues. Germline lookup yields CDR1 MDHEN and CDR2 SYDVKM. This chain's CDR3 is CASSSGTGVYEQYV. CDR3 nucleotides: TGTGCCAGCAGTTCCGGGACAGGAGTCTACGAGCAGTACGTC.

This clonotype was observed at least ten times. The chain carries TRBV18 and TRBJ1-1; D may be TRBD1 (6 bases). CDR1 and CDR2 (germline): KGHSH, LQKENI. The V and J ends lost 6 bases and 1 base respectively, with 15 bases between them. The CDR3 spans 15 residues. The CDR3 spells CASSRRGAANTEAFF. The DNA of the CDR3 is TGTGCCAGCTCTCGAAGGGGGGCAGCGAACACTGAAGCTTTCTTT.

The chain links TRBV7-9 to TRBJ2-3, with 7 bases that match TRBD2. Germline V lookup: CDR1 SEHNR, CDR2 FQNEAQ (reference sequence). Trimming at V came to 11 bases and at J to 2 bases, leaving 10 bases not matched to a gene. The CDR3 contains 14 residues. The CDR3 DNA reads as TGTGCCCATTTTGAAGCGGGGAACACAGATACGCAGTATTTT. This translates into CAHFEAGNTDTQYF.

This clonotype was counted a few times. The chain links TRBV7-2 to TRBJ1-5; tentative D call: TRBD1 (6 bases). CDR1 and CDR2 from the germline V gene are SGHTA and FQGNSA. Trimming left V 5 bases short and J 7 bases short, with 15 bases between. The length of the CDR3 is 14 residues. CDR3 sequence: CASSPEQGRQPQHF. The CDR3 DNA sequence: TGTGCCAGCAGCCCCGAACAGGGAAGGCAGCCCCAGCATTTT.

This clonotype was seen many times. V gene TRBV30 combines with J gene TRBJ2-7; the D gene could be TRBD1 or TRBD2 (5 bases each). Trimming shortened V by 5 bases and J by 2 bases, and 7 bases separated the two germline ends. CDR3 length: 11 residues. Per germline, CDR1 GTSNPN and CDR2 SVGIG (reference sequence). In DNA, the CDR3 is TGTGCCTGGGGGGACGCCTACGAGCAGTACTTC. Translated: CAWGDAYEQYF. Full variable domain (missing parts from reference TRBV30 and TRBJ2-7): SQTIHQWPATLVQPVGSPLSLECTVEGTSNPNLYWYRQAAGRGLQLLFYSVGIGQISSEVPQNLSASRPQDRQFILSSKKLLLSDSGFYLCAWGDAYEQYFGPGTRLTVT.